Listed here is a single TCR beta chain. The method was immunoSEQ multiplex PCR; TCRdb's version includes in-frame clones alone and lacks a portion of them. This sample has 540,000 or so clones; roughly 89% occur once, and the top ten carry 7.8%. These data originate in a study of blood T cell repertoires in COVID-19. Losses at the gene ends were 0 bases for V and 10 bases for J; bases not matched to a gene: 6. Germline CDR1 LNHDA, CDR2 SQIVND (reference sequence). The CDR3 covers 14 residues. This clonotype was sampled from a woman between 45 and 60 years old with COVID-19, enrolled during active disease. The material sequenced was peripheral blood. This rearrangement joins TRBV19 to TRBJ2-1; 7 bases map to TRBD2. The CDR3 bases are TGTGCCAGTAGTATAGACCCCCAAGCGGGGGAGCAGTTCTTC. Translating gives CASSIDPQAGEQFF. Looking up the rest from reference TRBV19 and TRBJ2-1 gives the full variable domain: DGGITQSPKYLFRKEGQNVTLSCEQNLNHDAMYWYRQDPGQGLRLIYYSQIVNDFQKGDIAEGYSVSREKKESFPLTVTSAQKNPTAFYLCASSIDPQAGEQFFGPGTRLTVL.